This TCR beta chain was retrieved from a study of post-analysis software for immune sequencing data. Study-level results: Compared with controls, patients had more of roughly five TRBV segments, including TRBV5-6, TRBV5-1 and TRBV20-1. Multiple sclerosis patients showed significantly lower normalized Chao1 diversity than controls did.

Unique-molecular-identifier-tagged TCR beta cDNA libraries were used. TCRdb called the PCR reads again in MiXCR, with one record for every CDR3 protein. The table has more than 350,000 distinct CDR3 sequences, about 39% seen once; the top ten hold roughly 8.2%. Trimming removed 0 bases from V and 5 bases from J; junction bases left unmatched: 2. Germline V lookup: CDR1 SGDLS, CDR2 YYNGEE. This CDR3 is 14 amino acids long. This clonotype was counted only a few times. Its antigen is not identified. The chain combines TRBV9 with TRBJ2-1; TRBD1 aligns across 7 bases. The sequencing sample was made of blood. This receptor was identified in a girl aged 2-10 years with multiple sclerosis. The CDR3 nucleotides read TGTGCCAGCAGCGTAGTAGGGACAGACAATGAGCAGTTCTTC. It is translated as CASSVVGTDNEQFF.